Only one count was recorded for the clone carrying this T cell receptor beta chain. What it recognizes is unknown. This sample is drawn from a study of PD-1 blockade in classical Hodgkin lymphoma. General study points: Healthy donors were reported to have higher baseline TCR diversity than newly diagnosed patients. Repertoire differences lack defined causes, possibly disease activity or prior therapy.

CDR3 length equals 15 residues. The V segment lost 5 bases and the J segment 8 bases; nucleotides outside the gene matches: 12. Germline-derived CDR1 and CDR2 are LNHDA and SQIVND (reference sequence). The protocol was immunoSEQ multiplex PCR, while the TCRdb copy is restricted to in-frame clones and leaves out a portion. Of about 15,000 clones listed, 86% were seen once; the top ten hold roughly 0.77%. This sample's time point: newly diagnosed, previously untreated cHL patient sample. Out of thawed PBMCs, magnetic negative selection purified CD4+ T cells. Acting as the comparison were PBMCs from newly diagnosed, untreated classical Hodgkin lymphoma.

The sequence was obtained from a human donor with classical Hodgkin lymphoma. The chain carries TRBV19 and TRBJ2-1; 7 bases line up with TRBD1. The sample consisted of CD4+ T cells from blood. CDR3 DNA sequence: TGTGCCAGTAGTCCCCGCCGGGACAGCGGTTATGAGCAGTTCTTC. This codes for CASSPRRDSGYEQFF.